This TCR beta chain was profiled in a study of T cell responses to AZD1222 COVID-19 vaccine. Remarks on this clone: Its antigen remains unidentified.

This table comes from immunoSEQ multiplex PCR, and its TCRdb copy is limited to in-frame clones, with some not included. The sample lists 100,000 to 150,000 clones; roughly 93% were seen once. Study-wide results and limits: Vaccine-associated CD4 TCRs ranged over spike, dominating at 160-218 and 743-854.

Source: peripheral blood, taken on day 0 of AZD1222 vaccination. This TCR derives from an adult in good health.

The CDR3 spells CASSESTGNQPQHF. The CDR3 DNA reads as TGTGCCAGCAGTGAATCTACTGGCAATCAGCCCCAGCATTTT. This rearrangement joins TRBV6-1 to TRBJ1-5; no definite D call. The CDR3 totals 14 residues. V lost 2 bases and J 2 bases, leaving 7 bases between the germline ends. Germline V gene sequence: CDR1 MNHNS, CDR2 SASEGT.